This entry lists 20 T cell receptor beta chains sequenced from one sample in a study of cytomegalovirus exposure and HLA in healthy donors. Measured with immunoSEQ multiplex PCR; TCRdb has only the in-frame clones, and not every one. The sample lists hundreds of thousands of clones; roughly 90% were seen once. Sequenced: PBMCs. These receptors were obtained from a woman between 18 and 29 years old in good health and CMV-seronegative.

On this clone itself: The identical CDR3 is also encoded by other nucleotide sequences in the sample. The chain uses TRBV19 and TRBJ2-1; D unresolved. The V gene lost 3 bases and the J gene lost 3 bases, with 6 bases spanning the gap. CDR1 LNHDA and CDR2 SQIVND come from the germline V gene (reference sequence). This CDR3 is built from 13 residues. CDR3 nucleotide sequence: TGTGCCAGTAGTATTGGCCTCTACAATGAGCAGTTCTTC. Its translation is CASSIGLYNEQFF.

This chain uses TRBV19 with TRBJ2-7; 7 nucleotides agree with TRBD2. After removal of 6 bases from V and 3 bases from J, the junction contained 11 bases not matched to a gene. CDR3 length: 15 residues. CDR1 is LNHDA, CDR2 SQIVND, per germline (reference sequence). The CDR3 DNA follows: TGTGCCAGTAGGGATCCGGGCGGGAGTGGCTACGAGCAGTACTTC. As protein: CASRDPGGSGYEQYF. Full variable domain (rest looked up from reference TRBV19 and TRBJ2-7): DGGITQSPKYLFRKEGQNVTLSCEQNLNHDAMYWYRQDPGQGLRLIYYSQIVNDFQKGDIAEGYSVSREKKESFPLTVTSAQKNPTAFYLCASRDPGGSGYEQYFGPGTRLTVT.

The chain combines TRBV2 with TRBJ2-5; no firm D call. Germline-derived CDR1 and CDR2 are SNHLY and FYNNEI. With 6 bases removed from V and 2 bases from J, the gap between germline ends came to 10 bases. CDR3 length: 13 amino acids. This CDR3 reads CASSRHRQETQYF. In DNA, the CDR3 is TGTGCCAGCAGCCGACACCGGCAAGAGACCCAGTACTTC.

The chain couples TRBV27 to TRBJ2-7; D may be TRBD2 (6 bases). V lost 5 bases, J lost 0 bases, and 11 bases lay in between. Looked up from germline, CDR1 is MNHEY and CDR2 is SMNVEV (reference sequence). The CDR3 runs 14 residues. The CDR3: CASSRGLNSYEQYF. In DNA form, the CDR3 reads TGTGCCAGCAGTCGAGGACTAAACTCCTACGAGCAGTACTTC.

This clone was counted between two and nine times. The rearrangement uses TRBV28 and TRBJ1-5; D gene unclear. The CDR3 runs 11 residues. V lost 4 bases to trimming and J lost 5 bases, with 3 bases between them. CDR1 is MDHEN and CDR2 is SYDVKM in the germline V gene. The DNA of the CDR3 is TGTGCCAGCAGTTCATATCAGCCCCAGCATTTT. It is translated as CASSSYQPQHF. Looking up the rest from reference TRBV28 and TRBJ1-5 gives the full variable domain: DVKVTQSSRYLVKRTGEKVFLECVQDMDHENMFWYRQDPGLGLRLIYFSYDVKMKEKGDIPEGYSVSREKKERFSLILESASTNQTSMYLCASSSYQPQHFGDGTRLSIL.

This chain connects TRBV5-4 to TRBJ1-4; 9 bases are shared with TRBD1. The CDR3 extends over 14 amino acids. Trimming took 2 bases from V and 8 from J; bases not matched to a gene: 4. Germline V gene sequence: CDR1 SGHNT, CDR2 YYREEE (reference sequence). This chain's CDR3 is CASSLQGAGEKLFF. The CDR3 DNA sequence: TGTGCCAGCAGCTTACAGGGGGCAGGGGAAAAACTGTTTTTT.

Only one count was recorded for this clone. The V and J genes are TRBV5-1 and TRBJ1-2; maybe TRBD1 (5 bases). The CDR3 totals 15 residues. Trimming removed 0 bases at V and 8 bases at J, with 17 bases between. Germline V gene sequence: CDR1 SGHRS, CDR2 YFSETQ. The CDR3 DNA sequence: TGCGCCAGCAGCTTGGAGGTTGGGGCGGGGCAAGGCTACACCTTC. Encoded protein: CASSLEVGAGQGYTF.

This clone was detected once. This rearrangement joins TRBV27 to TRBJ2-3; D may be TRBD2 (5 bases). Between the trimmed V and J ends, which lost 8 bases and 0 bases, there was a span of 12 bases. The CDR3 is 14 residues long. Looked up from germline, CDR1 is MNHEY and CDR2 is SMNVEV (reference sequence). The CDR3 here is CASGSPPSTDTQYF. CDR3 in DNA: TGTGCCAGCGGGAGCCCCCCTAGCACAGATACGCAGTATTTT.

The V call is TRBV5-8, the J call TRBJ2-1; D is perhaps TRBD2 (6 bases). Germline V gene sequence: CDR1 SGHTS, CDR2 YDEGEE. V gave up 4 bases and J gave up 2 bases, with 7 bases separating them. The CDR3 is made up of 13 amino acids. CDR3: CASSPGAYNEQFF. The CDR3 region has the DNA TGTGCCAGCAGCCCGGGAGCCTACAATGAGCAGTTCTTC.

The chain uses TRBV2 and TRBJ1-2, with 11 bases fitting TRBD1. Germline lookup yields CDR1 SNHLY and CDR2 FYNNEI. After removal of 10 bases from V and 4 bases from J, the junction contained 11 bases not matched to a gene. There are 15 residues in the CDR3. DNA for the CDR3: TGTGCCATACAAAAGGGACAGGGGGGATTCTATGGCTACACCTTC. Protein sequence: CAIQKGQGGFYGYTF.

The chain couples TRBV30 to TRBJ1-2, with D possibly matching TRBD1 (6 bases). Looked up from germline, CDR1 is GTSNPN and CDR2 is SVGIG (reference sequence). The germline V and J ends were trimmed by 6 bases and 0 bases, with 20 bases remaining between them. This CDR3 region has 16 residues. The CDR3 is CACPGAVTGPNYGYTF. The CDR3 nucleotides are TGTGCCTGCCCCGGGGCCGTAACAGGGCCTAACTATGGCTACACCTTC.

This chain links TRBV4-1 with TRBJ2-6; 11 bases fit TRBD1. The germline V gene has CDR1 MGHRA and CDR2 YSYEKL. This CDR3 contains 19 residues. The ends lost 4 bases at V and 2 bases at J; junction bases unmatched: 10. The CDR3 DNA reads TGCGCCAGCAGCCGATTGGGGGACAGGGGGACTCCTGGGGCCAACGTCCTGACTTTC. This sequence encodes CASSRLGDRGTPGANVLTF.

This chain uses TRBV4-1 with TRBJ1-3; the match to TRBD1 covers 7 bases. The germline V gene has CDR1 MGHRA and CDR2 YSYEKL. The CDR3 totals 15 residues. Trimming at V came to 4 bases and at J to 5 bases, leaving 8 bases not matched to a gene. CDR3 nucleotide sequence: TGCGCCAGCAGCCCCGATCGACAGGGCAGAAACACCATATATTTT. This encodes CASSPDRQGRNTIYF.

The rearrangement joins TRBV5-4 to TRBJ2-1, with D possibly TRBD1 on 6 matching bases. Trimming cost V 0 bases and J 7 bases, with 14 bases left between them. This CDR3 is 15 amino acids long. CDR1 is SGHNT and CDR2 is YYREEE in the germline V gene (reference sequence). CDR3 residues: CASSLAGAVQNEQFF. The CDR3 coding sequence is TGTGCCAGCAGCTTGGCAGGGGCAGTTCAAAATGAGCAGTTCTTC.

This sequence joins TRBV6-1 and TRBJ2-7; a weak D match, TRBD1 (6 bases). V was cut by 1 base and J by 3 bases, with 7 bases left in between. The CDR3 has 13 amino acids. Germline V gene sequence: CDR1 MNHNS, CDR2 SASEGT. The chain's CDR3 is CASSEEDSYEQYF. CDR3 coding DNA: TGTGCCAGCAGTGAAGAGGACAGCTACGAGCAGTACTTC.

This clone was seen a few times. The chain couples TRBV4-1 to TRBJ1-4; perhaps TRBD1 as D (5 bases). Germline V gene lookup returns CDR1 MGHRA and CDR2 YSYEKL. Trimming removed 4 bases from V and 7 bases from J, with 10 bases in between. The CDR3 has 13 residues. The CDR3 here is CASSRDYLEKLFF. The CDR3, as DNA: TGCGCCAGCAGCCGGGACTACCTTGAAAAACTGTTTTTT.

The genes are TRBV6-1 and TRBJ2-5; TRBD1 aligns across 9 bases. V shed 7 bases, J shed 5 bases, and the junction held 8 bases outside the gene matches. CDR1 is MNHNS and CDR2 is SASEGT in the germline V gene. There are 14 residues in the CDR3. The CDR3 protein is CASTTGGRRETQYF. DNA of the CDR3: TGTGCCAGCACAACAGGGGGCAGGAGGGAGACCCAGTACTTC.

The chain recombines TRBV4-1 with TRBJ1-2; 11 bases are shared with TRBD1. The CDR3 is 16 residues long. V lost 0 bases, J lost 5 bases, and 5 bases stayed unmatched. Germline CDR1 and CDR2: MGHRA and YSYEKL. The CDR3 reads CASSQESWDRGYGYTF. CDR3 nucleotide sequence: TGCGCCAGCAGCCAAGAATCTTGGGACAGGGGGTATGGCTACACCTTC.

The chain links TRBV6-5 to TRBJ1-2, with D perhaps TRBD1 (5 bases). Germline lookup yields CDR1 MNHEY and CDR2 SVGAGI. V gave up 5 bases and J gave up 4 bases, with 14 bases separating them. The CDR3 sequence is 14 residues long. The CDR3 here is CASSPRDGGYGYTF. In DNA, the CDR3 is TGTGCCAGCAGTCCCAGGGATGGCGGCTATGGCTACACCTTC.

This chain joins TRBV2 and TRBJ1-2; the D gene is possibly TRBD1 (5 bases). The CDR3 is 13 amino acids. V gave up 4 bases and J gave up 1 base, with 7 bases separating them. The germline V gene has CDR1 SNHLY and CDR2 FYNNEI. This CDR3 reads CASSGTFNYGYTF. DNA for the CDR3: TGTGCCAGCAGTGGGACATTTAACTATGGCTACACCTTC.